This T cell receptor (beta chain) stems from a study of Ad26.COV2.S vaccination and SARS-CoV-2 variants. Study summary: As a participant in COV1001, the donor was in the Ad26.COV2.S trial arm. Intramuscular Ad26.COV2.S doses were given once or twice, 56 days apart. Study outcomes and limitations: Reported post-vaccination CD8+ and CD4+ T cell responses to spike showed substantial breadth.

Trimming at V came to 0 bases and at J to 7 bases, leaving 5 bases not matched to a gene. Germline V gene sequence: CDR1 SGHDT, CDR2 YYEEEE. CDR3 length: 15 residues. Treatment: 15 to 20 received Ad26.COV2.S at low or high dose, single or two shots; 5 received placebo; per-sample allocation not given. It was on day 63 after the first vaccine or placebo injection that samples were taken. Within Boston, the person who donated was an adult of 18-55 years. As to this clone: Its antigen is unidentified.

Data came from immunoSEQ multiplex PCR; TCRdb stores just in-frame clones and leaves some out. The sample holds about 420,000 clones, more than 75% seen once. The rearrangement joins TRBV5-6 to TRBJ1-4, with TRBD1 identical over 8 bases. This sample comprised peripheral blood, obtained in a trial of Ad26.COV2.S vaccine versus placebo. The origin of this receptor is a person between 18 and 65 years old who received the Ad26.COV2.S COVID-19 vaccine or a placebo. The CDR3: CASSLGTGWGEKLFF. DNA of the CDR3: TGTGCCAGCAGCTTGGGGACAGGGTGGGGTGAAAAACTGTTTTTT.